A selection of T cell receptor beta chains follows, all from one sample in a study of blood T cells in healthy people across ages. TCRdb independently ran MiXCR on the 5' RACE reads; one entry per CDR3 protein. Here the sample spans approximately 360,000 distinct CDR3 sequences, roughly half being singletons. Sample: blood. These receptors all stem from a man in his sixties in good health. CDR3s include the opening cysteine and the closing phenylalanine or tryptophan. The D gene is left open where the match is weak. Size is stated for part of the rows, as once, few or many counts, or as a class when the clone is expanded.

clone_size	d_call	v_call	j_call	cdr3_nt	cdr3_aa
NA	TRBD1	TRBV20-1	TRBJ1-1	TGCAGTGCTAGAGATATGAGAGGGGGCGACACTGAAGCTTTCTTT	CSARDMRGGDTEAFF
NA	NA	TRBV1	TRBJ2-7	TGCACCAGCAGCCAAGGGGGGGTAGCTGACTACGAGCAGTACTTC	CTSSQGGVADYEQYF
NA	TRBD2	TRBV11-2	TRBJ2-4	TGTGCCAGCAAAGGCAGCCTAGCGGGAGGGAACATTCAGTACTTC	CASKGSLAGGNIQYF
NA	NA	TRBV29-1	TRBJ1-1	TGCAGCGCTAGCCTTAGGGGGGAAGCTTTCTTT	CSASLRGEAFF
NA	NA	TRBV20-1	TRBJ2-7	TGCAGTGCTAGAGATCTCGCCAGGGGCTCCTACAATGAGCAGTACTTC	CSARDLARGSYNEQYF
NA	NA	TRBV20-1	TRBJ1-1	TGCAGTGCTAGAGATGCGGGATTATACACTGAAGCTTTCTTT	CSARDAGLYTEAFF
NA	TRBD2	TRBV20-1	TRBJ2-5	TGCAGTGCTAGAGGTAGCGGGGGCCAGCTCCAGTACTTC	CSARGSGGQLQYF
NA	NA	TRBV5-1	TRBJ2-5	TGCGCCAGCAGCTTACAGGGAACTGGCTACAATGAGCAGTACTTC	CASSLQGTGYNEQYF
few	NA	TRBV10-3	TRBJ2-3	TGTGCCATCAGTGGAGGGGGGATATCCCGGGACAACACAGATACGCAGTATTTT	CAISGGGISRDNTDTQYF
NA	TRBD1	TRBV20-1	TRBJ2-7	TGCAGTGCCCCCGAGCGACAGGGCGCCTACGAGCAGTACTTC	CSAPERQGAYEQYF
few	TRBD1	TRBV9	TRBJ2-7	TGTGCCAGCAGCGTAGTCCCCAGGGGGCGAAACGAGCAGTACTTC	CASSVVPRGRNEQYF
NA	NA	TRBV6-5	TRBJ1-2	TGTGCCAGCAGTTCCACCGGGAGGGGCGGCTATGGCTACACCTTC	CASSSTGRGGYGYTF
NA	NA	TRBV5-1	TRBJ2-5	TGCGCCAGCAGCTCGACGACAGGGACTCCTCGGGAGCAGTACTTC	CASSSTTGTPREQYF
many	TRBD1	TRBV29-1	TRBJ2-5	TGCAGCGCACGTACCGGGACAGGCATAACCCAAGAGACCCAGTACTTC	CSARTGTGITQETQYF
NA	TRBD1	TRBV19	TRBJ2-7	TGTGCCAGTAGTCCGGGACAGGGCCCCTACGAGCAGTACTTC	CASSPGQGPYEQYF
NA	NA	TRBV21-1	TRBJ1-2	TGTGCCAGCAACGAGGGGAGGAATGGCTACACCTTC	CASNEGRNGYTF
NA	TRBD2	TRBV28	TRBJ2-3	TGTGCCAGCAGGGTAGCGGGAGGGGAAGATACGCAGTATTTT	CASRVAGGEDTQYF
NA	TRBD2	TRBV20-1	TRBJ2-1	TGCAGTGCTAGAGATCGGGCTGGGACTAGCGGGGCCTACAATGAGCAGTTCTTC	CSARDRAGTSGAYNEQFF
NA	TRBD1	TRBV12-3/TRBV12-4	TRBJ2-6	TGTGCCAGCAGTTCCGGGACAGAGTTATCTAGGGCCAACGTCCTGACTTTC	CASSSGTELSRANVLTF
NA	NA	TRBV20-1	TRBJ2-3	TGCAGTGCTAGAGATTTGGGTTTGGGTACGCAGTATTTT	CSARDLGLGTQYF
few	NA	TRBV6-2/TRBV6-3	TRBJ1-2	TGTGCCAGCAGTTACAACCGGGGAAGCTATGGCTACACCTTC	CASSYNRGSYGYTF
NA	TRBD2	TRBV3-1	TRBJ2-1	TGTGCCAGCAGCCAAGAGCTTCTAGCGGGAGGGAATGAGCAGTTCTTC	CASSQELLAGGNEQFF
NA	NA	TRBV11-2	TRBJ2-7	TGTGCCAGCAGCACTCCTCCCCGGGGGTTGGGTATCTACGAGCAGTACTTC	CASSTPPRGLGIYEQYF
few	TRBD1	TRBV7-2	TRBJ1-2	TGTGCCAGCAGCTCCTGGACAGGGGAAGAGGGCTACACCTTC	CASSSWTGEEGYTF
NA	NA	TRBV3-1	TRBJ2-5	TGTGCCAGCAGCCCGTACCCCTTAGAGACCCAGTACTTC	CASSPYPLETQYF
few	NA	TRBV7-8	TRBJ2-3	TGTGCCAGCACCGGGACATCGAACACAGATACGCAGTATTTT	CASTGTSNTDTQYF
NA	NA	TRBV20-1	TRBJ2-1	TGCAGTGCTATTTTATACAATGAGCAGTTCTTC	CSAILYNEQFF
NA	NA	TRBV28	TRBJ2-7	TGTGCCAGCAATCCTAGCCTCCTCTACGAGCAGTACTTC	CASNPSLLYEQYF
NA	NA	TRBV5-1	TRBJ2-7	TGCGCCAGCAGCTACAAGGCAGGGACGGCCTACGAGCAGTACTTC	CASSYKAGTAYEQYF
NA	NA	TRBV4-3	TRBJ2-6	TGCGCCAGCAGCCAAGAGGAAAGCCCTGGGGCCAACGTCCTGACTTTC	CASSQEESPGANVLTF
many	NA	TRBV20-1	TRBJ2-3	TGCAGTGCTAGAGGGGGACTTAGCGAGGATACGCAGTATTTT	CSARGGLSEDTQYF
NA	NA	TRBV20-1	TRBJ2-4	TGCAGTGCTAGAACGGGAGCCAAAAACATTCAGTACTTC	CSARTGAKNIQYF
NA	NA	TRBV4-3	TRBJ1-2	TGCGCCAGCAGCCAAGGGACATTTAACTATGGCTACACCTTC	CASSQGTFNYGYTF
NA	NA	TRBV15	TRBJ2-5	TGTGCCACCAGCGTTACAGGGGAGGGGGAGACCCAGTACTTC	CATSVTGEGETQYF
many	TRBD1	TRBV28	TRBJ1-4	TGTGCCAGCAGTACCCGACAGGGCCTTAATGAAAAACTGTTTTTT	CASSTRQGLNEKLFF
many	NA	TRBV12-3/TRBV12-4	TRBJ1-2	TGTGCCAGCAGCCTAAGTGGGGGCTTCGACACCTTC	CASSLSGGFDTF